Sequencing of this T cell receptor (beta chain) was carried out in a study of T-cell reconstitution after alpha-beta-depleted transplantation in children. CDR1 is KGHSH, CDR2 LQKENI, per germline. V shed 3 bases and J shed 2 bases, with 14 bases lying between them. The CDR3 extends over 15 amino acids. A library of TCRbeta sequences, prepared with unique molecular identifiers, was generated. TCRdb itself ran the PCR reads through MiXCR, one entry per CDR3 protein. The table includes hundreds of thousands of distinct CDR3 sequences, approximately 24% detected once. The V call is TRBV18, the J call TRBJ2-7; D might be TRBD2 (6 bases). The clonotype comes from a female patient aged 2-9 years who had a stem cell transplant for congenital amegakaryocytic thrombocytopenia, so the T cells may come from the graft donor. This specimen consisted of PBMCs, mostly from graft donor cells, obtained 360 days after TCRalphabeta/CD19-depleted stem cell transplant. The CDR3 protein is CASSPGTGSTYEQYF. For the CDR3, the DNA is TGTGCCAGCTCACCCGGGACTGGAAGCACCTACGAGCAGTACTTC.